These 30 T cell receptor beta chains came from one sample sequenced in a study of blood T cell repertoires in COVID-19. The protocol was immunoSEQ multiplex PCR, while the TCRdb copy is restricted to in-frame clones and leaves out a portion. The sample contains roughly 190,000 clones, over 70% of which appear only once. The sequencing input was peripheral blood. The source of these receptors is a man aged 50 to 60 with active or convalescent COVID-19.

J is TRBJ1-1 and V is TRBV5-1; D perhaps matches TRBD1 (5 bases). The CDR3 totals 13 residues. The germline V gene has CDR1 SGHRS and CDR2 YFSETQ. Trimming took off 5 bases at V and 5 bases at J, with 13 bases between the two ends. Written as DNA, the CDR3 is TGCGCCAGCAGTCCGACCCGGGGGACTGAAGCTTTCTTT. This translates into CASSPTRGTEAFF.

This clone was found a few times. The chain has TRBV14 and TRBJ2-5, with 13 bases identical to TRBD2. V trimming: 6 bases; J trimming: 5 bases; junction bases outside the gene matches: 9. The CDR3 is made up of 16 amino acids. The germline V gene encodes CDR1 SGHDN and CDR2 FVKESK. The CDR3 region has the DNA TGTGCCAGCAGTCGGACTAGCGGGGGCCGGTGGGAGACCCAGTACTTC. Protein: CASSRTSGGRWETQYF.

The chain is built from TRBV5-1 and TRBJ1-4; 9 bases map to TRBD1. From germline, CDR1 is SGHRS and CDR2 YFSETQ. With V trimmed by 4 bases and J by 10 bases, 11 bases remained unmatched. This CDR3 spans 15 amino acids. In DNA form, the CDR3 reads TGCGCCAGCAGCCCGTCACAGGGGGCGCTAGGAAAACTGTTTTTT. It codes for CASSPSQGALGKLFF. Drawing the rest from reference TRBV5-1 and TRBJ1-4, the complete variable domain is KAGVTQTPRYLIKTRGQQVTLSCSPISGHRSVSWYQQTPGQGLQFLFEYFSETQRNKGNFPGRFSGRQFSNSRSEMNVSTLELGDSALYLCASSPSQGALGKLFFGSGTQLSVL.

The chain joins TRBV5-1 to TRBJ2-2; TRBD1 matches at 8 bases. The CDR3 contains 20 residues. J was trimmed by 3 bases and V by 0 bases; bases with no gene match: 16. Looked up from germline, CDR1 is SGHRS and CDR2 is YFSETQ. The CDR3 region is CASSLDIRPGGRGYTGELFF. The CDR3 DNA reads TGCGCCAGCAGCTTGGATATTAGGCCAGGGGGCAGGGGGTACACCGGGGAGCTGTTTTTT.

The chain employs TRBV27 and TRBJ2-1, with 7 bases matching TRBD1. Germline V gene sequence: CDR1 MNHEY, CDR2 SMNVEV (reference sequence). This CDR3 is 14 amino acids long. Trimming at V came to 5 bases and at J to 7 bases, leaving 8 bases not matched to a gene. The CDR3 sequence: CASSTTGLGNEQFF. The CDR3 coding sequence is TGTGCCAGCAGTACGACAGGGTTGGGGAATGAGCAGTTCTTC.

The chain employs TRBV30 and TRBJ2-1; D remains ambiguous. The germline V gene encodes CDR1 GTSNPN and CDR2 SVGIG (reference sequence). V was shortened by 1 base and J by 9 bases, with 13 bases between the two germline ends. This CDR3 comprises 13 residues. The CDR3 is CAWSDSRSGEQFF. Here the CDR3 DNA reads TGTGCCTGGAGTGATTCCCGTTCGGGTGAGCAGTTCTTC.

The V and J genes are TRBV5-1 and TRBJ2-2; 16 nucleotides line up with TRBD2. The CDR3 consists of 16 residues. Germline values: CDR1 SGHRS, CDR2 YFSETQ. J was trimmed by 5 bases and V by 3 bases; bases with no gene match: 1. CDR3 DNA sequence: TGCGCCAGCAGCTGGGGACTAGCGGGAGGGACCGGGGAGCTGTTTTTT. This gives the protein CASSWGLAGGTGELFF.

A word on this clone: The junction and the germline gene differ at one end; a read error may be behind it. The chain combines TRBV19 with TRBJ2-6; TRBD2 matches 7 bases. This CDR3 has 18 amino acids. Per the germline V gene, CDR1 is LNHDA and CDR2 is SQIVND (reference sequence). The CDR3 nucleotides read TGCCCGATCCTTCCAGGGAGGGCTTGTTCCTCTGGGGCCAACGTCCTGACTTTC. This sequence encodes CPILPGRACSSGANVLTF.

The genes are TRBV5-8 and TRBJ1-5, with 10 nucleotides matching TRBD1. The ends lost 4 bases at V and 6 bases at J; junction bases unmatched: 7. Germline CDR1 reads SGHTS; CDR2 reads YDEGEE. This CDR3 region has 15 residues. In DNA, the CDR3 is TGTGCCAGCAGCGCCGGGACAGGGGAGAGTCAGCCCCAGCATTTT. It specifies CASSAGTGESQPQHF.

This clone was seen only once. The chain employs TRBV9 and TRBJ1-6, with 9 nucleotides matching TRBD1. CDR3 size: 15 residues. Germline V gene data show CDR1 as SGDLS and CDR2 as YYNGEE. The trim removed 3 bases at V and 7 bases at J, leaving 5 bases unmatched. The DNA of the CDR3 is TGTGCCAGCAGCGCAAGACAGGGGGACAATTCACCCCTCCACTTT. Its translation: CASSARQGDNSPLHF.

This clone was recorded a few times. The chain uses TRBV7-9 and TRBJ1-4; no reliable D call. This CDR3 spans 14 amino acids. Germline CDR1 SEHNR, CDR2 FQNEAQ (reference sequence). Trimming pared 8 bases from V and 8 bases from J, leaving 18 bases between. CDR3 loop: CASGHSRAPEKLFF. CDR3 in DNA: TGTGCCAGCGGTCACTCGAGGGCGCCAGAAAAACTGTTTTTT. Combining the CDR3 with reference TRBV7-9 and TRBJ1-4 gives the whole variable domain DTGVSQNPRHKITKRGQNVTFRCDPISEHNRLYWYRQTLGQGPEFLTYFQNEAQLEKSRLLSDRFSAERPKGSFSTLEIQRTEQGDSAMYLCASGHSRAPEKLFFGSGTQLSVL.

This chain joins TRBV2 and TRBJ2-7; 9 bases are a match to TRBD2. Per germline, CDR1 SNHLY and CDR2 FYNNEI. The CDR3 is made up of 20 amino acids. V dropped 0 bases and J dropped 0; count of bases not matched to a gene: 15. The CDR3 loop is CASSEALPWGAGGDSYEQYF. DNA of the CDR3: TGTGCCAGCAGTGAAGCGCTACCGTGGGGAGCGGGGGGCGACTCCTACGAGCAGTACTTC. Full variable domain (outside the CDR3, taken from reference TRBV2 and TRBJ2-7): EPEVTQTPSHQVTQMGQEVILRCVPISNHLYFYWYRQILGQKVEFLVSFYNNEISEKSEIFDDQFSVERPDGSNFTLKIRSTKLEDSAMYFCASSEALPWGAGGDSYEQYFGPGTRLTVT.

This rearrangement joins TRBV6-1 to TRBJ1-2, with 7 bases fitting TRBD1. Trimming at V came to 2 bases and at J to 4 bases, leaving 7 bases not matched to a gene. Germline V gene data show CDR1 as MNHNS and CDR2 as SASEGT. The CDR3 extends over 15 amino acids. The CDR3 region is CASSESGSGGYGYTF. Written as DNA, the CDR3 is TGTGCCAGCAGTGAATCGGGCTCAGGGGGCTATGGCTACACCTTC.

This chain links TRBV18 with TRBJ2-7, with D perhaps matching TRBD1 (6 bases). V lost 6 bases and J 5 bases, leaving 14 bases between the germline ends. This CDR3 has 13 residues. Germline V gives CDR1 KGHSH, CDR2 LQKENI. As DNA, the CDR3 is TGTGCCAGCTCGTCCGGGACACCCAACGAGCAGTACTTC. This gives the protein CASSSGTPNEQYF.

V usage is TRBV5-4 and J usage is TRBJ2-7; the D is unclear. Germline assignment: CDR1 SGHNT and CDR2 YYREEE (reference sequence). The V and J ends lost 0 bases and 2 bases respectively, with 3 bases between them. This CDR3 spans 12 amino acids. The CDR3 nucleotides read TGTGCCAGCAGCTTGGACACCTACGAGCAGTACTTC. Amino acid sequence: CASSLDTYEQYF.

V is TRBV11-2 and J is TRBJ2-7; D may be TRBD1 (5 bases). V was pared by 1 base and J by 3 bases, with 22 bases between. The CDR3 consists of 18 residues. Germline values: CDR1 SGHAT, CDR2 FQNNGV. CDR3 amino acids: CASSLGSGGRGAGYEQYF. The CDR3 nucleotides are TGTGCCAGCAGCTTAGGATCCGGCGGAAGGGGCGCAGGCTACGAGCAGTACTTC.

The chain carries TRBV6-4 and TRBJ1-5; 8 bases agree with TRBD1. The ends lost 3 bases at V and 2 bases at J; junction bases unmatched: 0. There are 14 residues in the CDR3. The V gene's germline CDR1 is MRHNA and CDR2 SNTAGT. CDR3 bases: TGTGCCAGCAGTGAGACAGGGGGCAATCAGCCCCAGCATTTT. It specifies CASSETGGNQPQHF.

This clone was seen just once. The genes are TRBV9 and TRBJ2-7; 8 nucleotides line up with TRBD2. The CDR3 spans 15 residues. In germline, CDR1 is SGDLS, CDR2 YYNGEE. Trimming at V came to 0 bases and at J to 6 bases, leaving 8 bases not matched to a gene. The CDR3 DNA follows: TGTGCCAGCAGCGTAGGGGTAGCGGGATCGAGCGAGCAGTACTTC. Protein: CASSVGVAGSSEQYF.

The chain has TRBV30 and TRBJ2-7, with 8 positions matching TRBD1. The ends lost 4 bases at V and 2 bases at J; junction bases unmatched: 4. The germline V gene has CDR1 GTSNPN and CDR2 SVGIG (reference sequence). This CDR3 contains 13 residues. The CDR3 nucleotides are TGTGCCTGGACCAGGACAGGGCCCTACGAGCAGTACTTC. Its protein is CAWTRTGPYEQYF. The full variable domain, its missing parts supplied by reference TRBV30 and TRBJ2-7, is SQTIHQWPATLVQPVGSPLSLECTVEGTSNPNLYWYRQAAGRGLQLLFYSVGIGQISSEVPQNLSASRPQDRQFILSSKKLLLSDSGFYLCAWTRTGPYEQYFGPGTRLTVT.

The chain carries TRBV3-1 (or the pseudogene TRBV3-2) and TRBJ2-7; 9 bases agree with TRBD1. Germline trimming cut 3 bases from V and 1 base from J; bases unmatched to any gene: 7. This CDR3 has 16 amino acids. Germline V gene sequence: CDR1 LGHDT, CDR2 YNNKEL (reference sequence). For the CDR3, the DNA is TGTGCCAGCAGCCACTACAGGGGGCGTATATCCTACGAGCAGTACTTC. This gives the protein CASSHYRGRISYEQYF.

The table lists this clone with a count of one. The chain links TRBV10-1 to TRBJ2-7; 9 bases agree with TRBD2. CDR3 size: 14 residues. The germline gives CDR1 WNHNN, CDR2 SYGVQD (reference sequence). V trimming: 4 bases; J trimming: 2 bases; junction bases outside the gene matches: 3. CDR3 bases: TGCGCCAGCAGTGGACTAGCGGCCCCCTACGAGCAGTACTTC. It specifies CASSGLAAPYEQYF.

The rearrangement uses TRBV7-6 and TRBJ2-3, with 12 bases fitting TRBD2. The CDR3 contains 17 residues. The germline V gene encodes CDR1 SGHVS and CDR2 FNYEAQ. The V gene end was trimmed by 4 bases and the J gene end by 2 bases; junction bases not matched to a gene: 7. In DNA form, the CDR3 reads TGTGCCAGCAGCTCCCGAACTAGCGGGGGGTTCACAGATACGCAGTATTTT. It yields the protein CASSSRTSGGFTDTQYF.

The chain combines TRBV24-1 with TRBJ2-7, with a weak D call TRBD1 (5 bases). The CDR3 runs 12 residues. Trimming pared 9 bases from V and 4 bases from J, leaving 12 bases between. Germline-derived CDR1 and CDR2 are KGHDR and SFDVKD. DNA of the CDR3: TGTGCCACCTTTCAGGGTCGTTACGAGCAGTACTTC. Its protein is CATFQGRYEQYF.

The chain uses TRBV10-3 and TRBJ1-5; the D gene is possibly TRBD1 (6 bases). CDR1 and CDR2 from the germline V gene are ENHRY and SYGVKD. Trimming cost V 10 bases and J 4 bases, with 14 bases left between them. CDR3 length equals 13 residues. The DNA of the CDR3 is TGTGCCACAAAACAGGGCTTAAATCAGCCCCAGCATTTT. Protein sequence: CATKQGLNQPQHF.

This clone was seen once. This chain connects TRBV5-6 to TRBJ1-2; 12 bases line up with TRBD1. Germline lookup yields CDR1 SGHDT and CDR2 YYEEEE. CDR3 length equals 14 residues. V lost 4 bases and J lost 7; bases outside the gene matches: 5. CDR3: CASSAGTGGLGYTF. The CDR3, as DNA: TGTGCCAGCAGCGCCGGGACAGGGGGCCTTGGCTACACCTTC.

The J gene is TRBJ2-7, the V gene TRBV7-2, with D possibly matching TRBD2 (6 bases). Per germline, CDR1 SGHTA and CDR2 FQGNSA. Trimming left V 5 bases short and J 3 bases short, with 17 bases between. The CDR3 is 15 amino acids. CDR3 DNA sequence: TGTGCCAGCAGCCTTCCTCCAGGGACTGGCTACGAGCAGTACTTC. Protein: CASSLPPGTGYEQYF.

The V call is TRBV7-2, the J call TRBJ1-4, with 7 bases that match TRBD1. This CDR3 is 18 amino acids long. The germline CDR1 and CDR2 sequences are SGHTA and FQGNSA. The V segment lost 3 bases and the J segment 0 bases; nucleotides outside the gene matches: 10. The CDR3 sequence: CASSFRAGGDATNEKLFF. In nucleotides, the CDR3 is TGTGCCAGCAGCTTTCGAGCAGGGGGTGATGCAACTAATGAAAAACTGTTTTTT.

The chain has TRBV12-3 or TRBV12-4 and TRBJ2-2; no clear D gene. The CDR3 has 12 amino acids. Trimming stripped 2 bases from V and 7 bases from J, with 5 bases between. The CDR3 sequence: CASSLSSGELFF. In DNA, the CDR3 is TGTGCCAGCAGTTTAAGTAGCGGGGAGCTGTTTTTT.

The chain uses TRBV30 and TRBJ1-4; 7 bases are a match to TRBD1. Germline V gene data show CDR1 as GTSNPN and CDR2 as SVGIG (reference sequence). CDR3 length: 18 residues. J was trimmed by 4 bases and V by 0 bases; bases with no gene match: 14. CDR3 sequence: CAWSVWGNQGENNEKLFF. As DNA, the CDR3 is TGTGCCTGGAGTGTATGGGGAAACCAGGGGGAAAATAATGAAAAACTGTTTTTT.

The chain couples TRBV7-8 to TRBJ2-1; the match to TRBD1 covers 9 bases. Trimming cost V 1 base and J 3 bases; bases outside gene matches: 1. Germline CDR1 SGHVS, CDR2 FQNEAQ. The CDR3 covers 15 residues. The CDR3 protein is CASSLDRGLYNEQFF. For the CDR3, the DNA is TGTGCCAGCAGCTTAGACAGGGGGCTCTACAATGAGCAGTTCTTC.